The 14 T cell receptor beta chains below all came from one sample that was sequenced in a study of blood T cell repertoires in COVID-19. Assay used: immunoSEQ multiplex PCR; TCRdb lists only in-frame clones, some missing. The sample records 190,000 or so clones, around nine tenths being singletons. The sequenced sample was peripheral blood. These receptors were obtained from a woman aged 18-29 years who had recovered from COVID-19.

The V gene is TRBV7-2, the J gene TRBJ1-2; TRBD1 might be the D (6 bases). Germline lookup yields CDR1 SGHTA and CDR2 FQGNSA. The CDR3 has 12 residues. V dropped 5 bases and J dropped 9 bases, with 13 bases sitting between them. The CDR3 region has the DNA TGTGCCAGCAGCACGGACAGAGTAAGCTACACCTTC. Its translation is CASSTDRVSYTF.

The chain recombines TRBV19 with TRBJ2-1, with 16 bases fitting TRBD2. Unmatched junction bases numbered 8, after V lost 2 bases and J lost 1 base. From germline, CDR1 is LNHDA and CDR2 SQIVND (reference sequence). CDR3 length: 20 residues. The CDR3 reads CASSIRGGLAGGSSYNEQFF. In nucleotides, the CDR3 is TGTGCCAGTAGTATAAGGGGGGGACTAGCGGGAGGGTCGTCCTACAATGAGCAGTTCTTC.

The rearrangement links TRBV13 to TRBJ2-3; D call uncertain. Trimming took off 3 bases at V and 4 bases at J, with 8 bases between the two ends. Germline V gives CDR1 PRHDT, CDR2 FYEKMQ (reference sequence). The CDR3 sequence is 13 residues long. The CDR3 nucleotides read TGTGCCAGCAGCTTTAGAAATCCAGATACGCAGTATTTT. Translating gives CASSFRNPDTQYF.

This clone was observed a single time. The chain recombines TRBV28 with TRBJ1-5, with a tentative D call TRBD1 (5 bases). V was clipped by 5 bases and J by 4 bases, with 6 bases between them. Germline assignment: CDR1 MDHEN and CDR2 SYDVKM. CDR3 length: 12 amino acids. The CDR3 reads CASSRGNQPQHF. The DNA for the CDR3 is TGTGCCAGCAGTAGGGGAAATCAGCCCCAGCATTTT.

This rearrangement joins TRBV5-1 to TRBJ1-1; the D gene is possibly TRBD1 (6 bases). The V gene lost 2 bases and the J gene lost 4 bases, with 15 bases spanning the gap. This CDR3 is 15 amino acids long. CDR1 is SGHRS and CDR2 is YFSETQ in the germline V gene. DNA of the CDR3: TGCGCCAGCAGCTTCTCCGCAGGGACACTCACTGAAGCTTTCTTT. Amino acid sequence: CASSFSAGTLTEAFF.

The V gene is TRBV14, the J gene TRBJ2-7; D possibly corresponds to TRBD2 (6 bases). The length of the CDR3 is 16 residues. Germline loops: CDR1 SGHDN, CDR2 FVKESK. Trimming left V 4 bases short and J 2 bases short, with 18 bases between. Here the CDR3 reads CASSPIRTGDPYEQYF. For the CDR3, the DNA is TGTGCCAGCAGCCCAATCCGGACGGGGGACCCCTACGAGCAGTACTTC.

The CDR3 DNA follows: TGTGCCAGCAGCCTCACGGGGACTTACACTGAAGCTTTCTTT. Its protein product is CASSLTGTYTEAFF. V and J are TRBV14 and TRBJ1-1; possible D gene TRBD1, 5 bases. Trimming left V 4 bases short and J 3 bases short, with 12 bases between. Germline V CDR1 and CDR2: SGHDN, FVKESK. This CDR3 spans 14 amino acids.

The chain joins TRBV6-2 or TRBV6-3 to TRBJ1-1, with a tentative D call TRBD1 (5 bases). This CDR3 has 16 residues. Germline-derived CDR1 and CDR2 are MNHEY and SVGEGT. V was trimmed by 0 bases and J by 4 bases, leaving 15 bases between them. The CDR3 DNA sequence: TGTGCCAGCAGTTACTCGCCGCCGCAGGGCCTCACTGAAGCTTTCTTT. It codes for CASSYSPPQGLTEAFF.

This clone was detected only once. The chain recombines TRBV20-1 with TRBJ1-5; 9 bases align to TRBD1. The CDR3 has 18 amino acids. Trimming took 3 bases from V and 7 from J; bases not matched to a gene: 19. From germline, CDR1 is DFQATT and CDR2 SNEGSKA (reference sequence). The CDR3 DNA is TGCAGTGCTAGTACGGGACAGGGAGGAATGGGGCATCGCCAGCCCCAGCATTTT. Translating it yields CSASTGQGGMGHRQPQHF.

The chain couples TRBV3-1 (or the pseudogene TRBV3-2) to TRBJ1-1; TRBD1 aligns across 7 bases. The CDR3 has 19 amino acids. The V and J ends lost 0 bases and 0 bases, in that order; junction bases with no gene match: 13. The germline V gene encodes CDR1 LGHDT and CDR2 YNNKEL (reference sequence). The chain's CDR3 is CASSQESGGRTGMNTEAFF. For the CDR3, the DNA is TGTGCCAGCAGCCAAGAGTCGGGGGGGAGGACAGGCATGAACACTGAAGCTTTCTTT.

This clone was detected a few times. The chain uses TRBV6-2 or TRBV6-3 and TRBJ2-5; TRBD2 aligns across 15 bases. The CDR3 is 18 residues long. The ends lost 2 bases at V and 4 bases at J; junction bases unmatched: 8. Germline values: CDR1 MNHEY, CDR2 SVGEGT. The CDR3, as DNA: TGTGCCAGCAGTTACGGGACTAGCGGGGGGCCAGTTCGAGAGACCCAGTACTTC. It codes for CASSYGTSGGPVRETQYF.

This chain links TRBV5-6 with TRBJ1-2, with D possibly being TRBD1 (6 bases). CDR1 is SGHDT and CDR2 is YYEEEE in the germline V gene. The CDR3 sequence is 14 residues long. V was clipped by 1 base and J by 0 bases, with 7 bases between them. The CDR3 DNA sequence: TGTGCCAGCAGCTTGCCAGGGGCTAACTATGGCTACACCTTC. Translating gives CASSLPGANYGYTF.

The chain recombines TRBV6-5 with TRBJ2-7; tentative D call: TRBD1 (5 bases). CDR1 and CDR2 (germline): MNHEY, SVGAGI. This CDR3 has 11 amino acids. Trimming took 6 bases from V and 6 from J, leaving 9 bases between them. CDR3 DNA: TGTGCCAGCAGCAGGGATTTCGAGCAGTACTTC. It codes for CASSRDFEQYF.

This sequence joins TRBV3-1 (or the pseudogene TRBV3-2) and TRBJ1-3; 8 positions agree with TRBD1. After removal of 4 bases from V and 0 bases from J, the junction contained 5 bases not matched to a gene. The CDR3 has 16 amino acids. Germline loops: CDR1 LGHDT, CDR2 YNNKEL (reference sequence). The CDR3 spells CASSRQGQLSGNTIYF. DNA of the CDR3: TGTGCCAGCAGCCGACAGGGGCAGCTCTCTGGAAACACCATATATTTT.